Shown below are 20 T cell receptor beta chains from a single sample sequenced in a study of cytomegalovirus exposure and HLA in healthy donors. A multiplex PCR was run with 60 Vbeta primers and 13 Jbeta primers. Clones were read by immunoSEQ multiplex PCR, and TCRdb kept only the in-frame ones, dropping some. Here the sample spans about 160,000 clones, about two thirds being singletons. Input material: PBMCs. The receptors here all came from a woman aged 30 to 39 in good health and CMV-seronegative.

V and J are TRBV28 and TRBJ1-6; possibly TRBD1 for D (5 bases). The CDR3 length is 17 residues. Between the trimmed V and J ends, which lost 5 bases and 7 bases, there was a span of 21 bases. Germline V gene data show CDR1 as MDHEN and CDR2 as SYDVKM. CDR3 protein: CASSPTQGLLGNSPLHF. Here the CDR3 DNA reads TGTGCCAGCAGTCCCACCCAGGGTCTCCTTGGGAATTCACCCCTCCACTTT. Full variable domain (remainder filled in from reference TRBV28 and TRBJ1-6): DVKVTQSSRYLVKRTGEKVFLECVQDMDHENMFWYRQDPGLGLRLIYFSYDVKMKEKGDIPEGYSVSREKKERFSLILESASTNQTSMYLCASSPTQGLLGNSPLHFGNGTRLTVT.

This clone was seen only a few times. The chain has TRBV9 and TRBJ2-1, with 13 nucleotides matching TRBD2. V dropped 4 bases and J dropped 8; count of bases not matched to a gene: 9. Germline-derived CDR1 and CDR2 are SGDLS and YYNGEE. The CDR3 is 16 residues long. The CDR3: CASSLRLAGGMDEQFF. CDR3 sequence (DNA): TGTGCCAGCAGCCTCCGACTAGCGGGAGGAATGGATGAGCAGTTCTTC.

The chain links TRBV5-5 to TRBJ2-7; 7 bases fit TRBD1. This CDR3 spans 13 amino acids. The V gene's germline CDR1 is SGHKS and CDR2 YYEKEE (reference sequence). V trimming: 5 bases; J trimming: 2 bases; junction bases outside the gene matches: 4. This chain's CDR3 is CASSGDRTYEQYF. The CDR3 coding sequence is TGTGCCAGCAGTGGGGACAGAACCTACGAGCAGTACTTC.

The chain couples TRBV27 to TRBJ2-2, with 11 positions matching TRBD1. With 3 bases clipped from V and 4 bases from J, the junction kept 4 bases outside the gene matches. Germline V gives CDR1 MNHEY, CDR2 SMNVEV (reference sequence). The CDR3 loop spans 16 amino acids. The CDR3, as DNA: TGTGCCAGCAGTTTGACGGGACAGGGGGGCACCGGGGAGCTGTTTTTT. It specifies CASSLTGQGGTGELFF.

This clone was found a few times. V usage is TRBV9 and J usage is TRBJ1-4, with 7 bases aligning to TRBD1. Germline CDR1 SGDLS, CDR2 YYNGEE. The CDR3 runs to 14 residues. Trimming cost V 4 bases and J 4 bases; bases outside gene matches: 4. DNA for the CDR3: TGTGCCAGCAGCTCGGGACAGCGTAATGAAAAACTGTTTTTT. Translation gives CASSSGQRNEKLFF.

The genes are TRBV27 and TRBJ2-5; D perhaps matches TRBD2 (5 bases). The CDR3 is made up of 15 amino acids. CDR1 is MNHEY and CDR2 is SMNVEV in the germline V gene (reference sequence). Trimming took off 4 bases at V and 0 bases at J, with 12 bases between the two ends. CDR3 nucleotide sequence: TGTGCCAGCAGTTCACCGACTACCTACCAAGAGACCCAGTACTTC. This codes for CASSSPTTYQETQYF.

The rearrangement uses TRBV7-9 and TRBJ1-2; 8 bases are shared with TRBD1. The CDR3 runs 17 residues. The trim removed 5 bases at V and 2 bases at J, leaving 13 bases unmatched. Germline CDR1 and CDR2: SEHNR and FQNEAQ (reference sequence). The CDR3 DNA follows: TGTGCCAGCAGCGGAGGAGCCACAGGGGGACCGAACTATGGCTACACCTTC. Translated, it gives CASSGGATGGPNYGYTF.

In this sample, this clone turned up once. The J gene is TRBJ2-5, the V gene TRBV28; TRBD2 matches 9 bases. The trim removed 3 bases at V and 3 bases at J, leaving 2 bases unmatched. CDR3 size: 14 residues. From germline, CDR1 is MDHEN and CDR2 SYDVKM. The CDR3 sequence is CASSFASGEETQYF. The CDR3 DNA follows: TGTGCCAGCAGTTTTGCTAGCGGGGAAGAGACCCAGTACTTC. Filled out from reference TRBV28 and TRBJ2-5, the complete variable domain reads DVKVTQSSRYLVKRTGEKVFLECVQDMDHENMFWYRQDPGLGLRLIYFSYDVKMKEKGDIPEGYSVSREKKERFSLILESASTNQTSMYLCASSFASGEETQYFGPGTRLLVL.

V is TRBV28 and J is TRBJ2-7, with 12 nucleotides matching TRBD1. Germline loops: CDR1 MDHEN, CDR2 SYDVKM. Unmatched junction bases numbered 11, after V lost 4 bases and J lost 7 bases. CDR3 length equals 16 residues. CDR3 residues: CASSSQPGQGAREQYF. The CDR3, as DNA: TGTGCCAGCAGTTCCCAACCGGGACAGGGGGCGCGGGAGCAGTACTTC.

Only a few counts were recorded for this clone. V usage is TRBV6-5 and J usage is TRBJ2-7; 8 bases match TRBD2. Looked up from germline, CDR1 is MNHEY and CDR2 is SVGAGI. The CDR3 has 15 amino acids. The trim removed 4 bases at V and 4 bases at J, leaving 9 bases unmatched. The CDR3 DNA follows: TGTGCCAGCAGTTTCTTTAGCGGGGATGTTTACGAGCAGTACTTC. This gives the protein CASSFFSGDVYEQYF.

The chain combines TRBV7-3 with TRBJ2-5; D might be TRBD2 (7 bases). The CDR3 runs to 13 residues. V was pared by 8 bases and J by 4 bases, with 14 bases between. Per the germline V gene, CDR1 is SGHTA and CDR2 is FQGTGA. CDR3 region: CASAPGGTETQYF. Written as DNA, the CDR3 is TGTGCCAGCGCCCCGGGGGGCACAGAGACCCAGTACTTC.

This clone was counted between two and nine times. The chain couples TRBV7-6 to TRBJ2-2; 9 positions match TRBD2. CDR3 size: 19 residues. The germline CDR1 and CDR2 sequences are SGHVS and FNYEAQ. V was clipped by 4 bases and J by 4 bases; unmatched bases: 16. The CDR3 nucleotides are TGTGCCAGCAGCTCCATTAGGTTTCTAGCGGGAATCGGCACCGGGGAGCTGTTTTTT. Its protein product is CASSSIRFLAGIGTGELFF.

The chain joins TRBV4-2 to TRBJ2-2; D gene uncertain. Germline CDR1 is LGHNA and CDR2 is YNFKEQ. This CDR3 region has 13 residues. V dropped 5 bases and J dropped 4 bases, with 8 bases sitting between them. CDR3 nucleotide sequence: TGTGCCAGCAGCTCTACCGGCACCGGGGAGCTGTTTTTT. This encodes CASSSTGTGELFF.

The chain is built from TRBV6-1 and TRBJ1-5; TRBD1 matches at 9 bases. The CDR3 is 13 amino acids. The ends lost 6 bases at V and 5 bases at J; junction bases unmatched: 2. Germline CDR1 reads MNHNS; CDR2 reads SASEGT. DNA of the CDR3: TGTGCCAGCAGACAGGGGGCTTATCAGCCCCAGCATTTT. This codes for CASRQGAYQPQHF.

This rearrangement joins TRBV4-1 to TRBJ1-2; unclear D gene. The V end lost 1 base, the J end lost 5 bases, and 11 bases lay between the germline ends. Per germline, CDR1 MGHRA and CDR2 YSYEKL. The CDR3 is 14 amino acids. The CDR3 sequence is CASSQGIRRYGYTF. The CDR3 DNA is TGCGCCAGCAGCCAAGGAATTAGGAGGTATGGCTACACCTTC.

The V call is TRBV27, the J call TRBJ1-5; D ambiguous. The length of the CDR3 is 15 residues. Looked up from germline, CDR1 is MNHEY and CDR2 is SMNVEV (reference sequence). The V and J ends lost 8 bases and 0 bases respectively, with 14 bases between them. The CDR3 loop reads CASSLLHNSNQPQHF. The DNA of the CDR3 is TGTGCCAGCTCCCTCCTCCACAATAGCAATCAGCCCCAGCATTTT.

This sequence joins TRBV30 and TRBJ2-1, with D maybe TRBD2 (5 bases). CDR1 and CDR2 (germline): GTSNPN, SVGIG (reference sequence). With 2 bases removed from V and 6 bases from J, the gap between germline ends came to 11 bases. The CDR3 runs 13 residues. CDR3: CAWSSSGGNEQFF. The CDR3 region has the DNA TGTGCCTGGAGTTCAAGCGGAGGCAATGAGCAGTTCTTC.

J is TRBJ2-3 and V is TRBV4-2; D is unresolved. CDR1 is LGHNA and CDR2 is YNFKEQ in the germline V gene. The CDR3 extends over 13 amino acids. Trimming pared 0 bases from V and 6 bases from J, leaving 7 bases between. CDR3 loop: CASSQEISDTQYF. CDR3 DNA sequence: TGTGCCAGCAGCCAAGAAATTTCGGATACGCAGTATTTT.

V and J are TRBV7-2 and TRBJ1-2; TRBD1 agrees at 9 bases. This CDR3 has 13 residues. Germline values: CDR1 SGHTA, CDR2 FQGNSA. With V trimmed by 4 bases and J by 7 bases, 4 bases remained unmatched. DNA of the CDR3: TGTGCCAGCAGCTCGGACAGGGGACTTGGCTACACCTTC. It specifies CASSSDRGLGYTF.

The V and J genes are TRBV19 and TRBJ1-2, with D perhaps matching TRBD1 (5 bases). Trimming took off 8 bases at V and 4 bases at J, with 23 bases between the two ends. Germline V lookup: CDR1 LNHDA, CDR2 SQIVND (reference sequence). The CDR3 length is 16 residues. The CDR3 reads CASPQDKQGWIYGYTF. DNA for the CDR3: TGTGCCAGTCCGCAGGACAAACAAGGTTGGATCTATGGCTACACCTTC.